The source of this T cell receptor beta chain is a study of radiotherapy plus CTLA-4 blockade in lung cancer. Study background: Objective responses emerged in around a sixth of patients, and 30% to 40% attained disease control.

Here immunoSEQ multiplex PCR was the method, and the copy in TCRdb shows in-frame clones only, minus some. This table holds 62,000 or so clones, around 80% found once. This clone was seen a few times. Its antigen remains unidentified. Trimming took 3 bases from V and 3 from J, leaving 14 bases between them. In germline, CDR1 is MDHEN, CDR2 SYDVKM. This CDR3 contains 15 residues. Alongside CTLA-4 blockade with ipilimumab, patients with chemo-refractory metastatic non-small-cell lung cancer received focal radiation. Study-level points and caveats: Among reported predictors of response, early blood T cell clone dynamics with interferon-beta performed best. In blood, tumor-derived TCR clones expanded after radiotherapy plus ipilimumab.

V and J are TRBV28 and TRBJ2-5; unclear D gene. This TCR was recovered from a human donor with non-small cell lung cancer who had a complete response to radiotherapy plus ipilimumab. Sequences were derived from peripheral blood, sampled from a patient treated with radiotherapy plus ipilimumab. The CDR3 reads CASSLRRKDKETQYF. The CDR3 nucleotides are TGTGCCAGCAGTTTGAGAAGGAAAGATAAAGAGACCCAGTACTTC.